Listed below are T cell receptor beta chains from one sample, sequenced in a study of cytomegalovirus exposure and HLA in healthy donors. Assay used: immunoSEQ multiplex PCR; TCRdb lists only in-frame clones, some missing. Altogether roughly 260,000 clones are present, about 87% being singletons, with the ten largest covering 2% to 3%. The sample was PBMCs. All receptors derive from a man younger than 35 in good health and CMV-seronegative. The CDR3 runs from the conserved cysteine through the conserved F or W. Fields, in order: D gene, V gene, clone size, J gene, CDR3 DNA, CDR3 protein. The D gene is left open where the match is weak. Clone sizes are given selectively: once, few, many, or a class where the clone is expanded.

>NA|TRBV27|NA|TRBJ2-3
TGTGCCAGCAGTCGGATCAGAGGGGGTGCCACAGATACGCAGTATTTT
CASSRIRGGATDTQYF
>NA|TRBV7-3|NA|TRBJ1-1
TGTGCCAGCAGCTTCCCCTTTTTGGCGGTTTTGAACACTGAAGCTTTCTTT
CASSFPFLAVLNTEAFF
>TRBD1|TRBV2|few|TRBJ1-5
TGTGCCAGCAGTGTCGAACAGGGGGCGAATCAGCCCCAGCATTTT
CASSVEQGANQPQHF
>NA|TRBV23-1|NA|TRBJ2-2
TGCGCCAGCAGTCCCAGGGGATACGGGGAGCTGTTTTTT
CASSPRGYGELFF
>NA|TRBV27|once|TRBJ1-6
TGTGCCAGCAGTTTAGACAGGTATTCACCCCTCCACTTT
CASSLDRYSPLHF
>TRBD1|TRBV28|NA|TRBJ2-5
TGTGCCAGCAGCACGACAGGGGGCCGGACCCAGTACTTC
CASSTTGGRTQYF
>NA|TRBV9|NA|TRBJ2-1
TGTGCCAGCAGCGTAGTTGGTGAGAATTACAATGAGCAGTTCTTC
CASSVVGENYNEQFF
>TRBD1|TRBV18|NA|TRBJ1-2
TGTGCCAGCCTACCGGACAGGATCTTAACAAACTATGGCTACACCTTC
CASLPDRILTNYGYTF
>NA|TRBV11-2|NA|TRBJ2-2
TGTGCCAGCAGCTTAGAAGCTGGCGGGGAGCTGTTTTTT
CASSLEAGGELFF
>TRBD2|TRBV6-8|NA|TRBJ2-1
TGTGCCAGCAGAACATCCGGGACTACCGCCTACAATGAGCAGTTCTTC
CASRTSGTTAYNEQFF
>TRBD1|TRBV18|NA|TRBJ2-3
TGTGCCAGCTTTCCGGGACAGGTGGCGTCCACAGATACGCAGTATTTT
CASFPGQVASTDTQYF
>NA|TRBV18|NA|TRBJ2-7
TGTGCCAGCTCACCCCGCCGCGGGGGCCACTCCTACGAGCAGTACTTC
CASSPRRGGHSYEQYF
>NA|TRBV10-1|once|TRBJ1-1
TGCGCCAGCAGTGAGGTGGCAGGGTTGGGCACTGAAGCTTTCTTT
CASSEVAGLGTEAFF
>NA|TRBV7-9|NA|TRBJ1-1
TGTGCCAGCAGCTCGAGACAGGCCAGTGGCACTGAAGCTTTCTTT
CASSSRQASGTEAFF
>TRBD2|TRBV2|NA|TRBJ2-1
TGTGCCAGCAGTGAAGACCGGGGGGGCCAAGGCAATGAGCAGTTCTTC
CASSEDRGGQGNEQFF
>TRBD1|TRBV6-5|NA|TRBJ2-2
TGTGCCAGCAGTTATGTGAGGGGGCAAACACCCGGGGAGCTGTTTTTT
CASSYVRGQTPGELFF
>NA|TRBV4-1|NA|TRBJ1-3
TGCGCCAGCAGCCAAGATCCGATTATTTGGGGACACCCGGAAAACACCATATATTTT
CASSQDPIIWGHPENTIYF
>TRBD2|TRBV2|once|TRBJ2-3
TGTGCCAGCAGTGGCCTAGCGGGAGGGTTAGATACGCAGTATTTT
CASSGLAGGLDTQYF
>TRBD1|TRBV7-9|NA|TRBJ2-7
TGTGCCAGCAGCTTGACAGGGGGATACGAGCAGTACTTC
CASSLTGGYEQYF
>TRBD1|TRBV19|NA|TRBJ1-2
TGTGCCAGTAGTATCGGGACAGGGTCTTCGAGCTACACCTTC
CASSIGTGSSSYTF
>NA|TRBV21-1|NA|TRBJ1-6
TGTGCCAGCAGCACCAAGGACATAACCCCGAAGAATTCACCCCTCCACTTT
CASSTKDITPKNSPLHF
>TRBD2|TRBV4-3|once|TRBJ2-2
TGCGCCAGCAGCGTCGGACTAGGCGGGGAGCTGTTTTTT
CASSVGLGGELFF
>NA|TRBV29-1|NA|TRBJ1-5
TGCAGCGTCGCTGAGCAGGGGTTAAAACAGCCCCAGCATTTT
CSVAEQGLKQPQHF
>TRBD1|TRBV10-1|NA|TRBJ2-7
TGCGCCAGCAGTGAGTACGGGACAGCCTCCTACGAGCAGTACTTC
CASSEYGTASYEQYF
>TRBD2|TRBV9|NA|TRBJ2-5
TGTGCCAGCAGCGTAGCCAGCGGGGACCAAGAGACCCAGTACTTC
CASSVASGDQETQYF
>NA|TRBV5-1|once|TRBJ1-1
TGCGCCAGCAGCTTTAACCCTACTGGCACTGAAGCTTTCTTT
CASSFNPTGTEAFF
>NA|TRBV4-1|NA|TRBJ2-2
TGCGCCAGCAGCCCGCTAGATGCCGGGGAGCTGTTTTTT
CASSPLDAGELFF
>NA|TRBV5-1|NA|TRBJ1-5
TGCGCCAGCAGCTCCGACAGGAATCAGCCCCAGCATTTT
CASSSDRNQPQHF
>NA|TRBV27|NA|TRBJ2-1
TGTGCCAGCAGGAAATCTGCCGGCAATGAGCAGTTCTTC
CASRKSAGNEQFF
>NA|TRBV5-4|few|TRBJ2-1
TGTGCCAGCAGCTACTCTCAGGGATCCCTGCAGTTCTTC
CASSYSQGSLQFF
>TRBD1|TRBV7-8|NA|TRBJ2-7
TGTGCCAGCAGCTTTTACAGGGGAGAATACGAGCAGTACTTC
CASSFYRGEYEQYF
>TRBD2|TRBV4-1|NA|TRBJ2-7
TGCGCCAGCAGCCAAGGCGGGGGGTACGAGCAGTACTTC
CASSQGGGYEQYF
>TRBD1|TRBV5-6|NA|TRBJ1-6
TGTGCCAGCAGCCTATTCTTGCACAGGGGATCGTCCTATAATTCACCCCTCCACTTT
CASSLFLHRGSSYNSPLHF
>NA|TRBV10-2|NA|TRBJ1-1
TGCGCCAGCAGTGCGGCGGGGGGGGGAACTGAAGCTTTCTTT
CASSAAGGGTEAFF
>TRBD2|TRBV6-5|NA|TRBJ2-1
TGTGCCAGCAGTTACTCTGCGGGAGGGGTTTACAATGAGCAGTTCTTC
CASSYSAGGVYNEQFF
>NA|TRBV7-2|NA|TRBJ2-1
TGTGCCTCCAAGGCCGGGGATATCTACAATGAGCAGTTCTTC
CASKAGDIYNEQFF
>TRBD1|TRBV7-3|NA|TRBJ2-3
TGTGCCAGCAGCTTAAGACCGCACACTCTCTACCCGGGACAGGCAGGTGCCACAGATACGCAGTATTTT
CASSLRPHTLYPGQAGATDTQYF
>TRBD1|TRBV6-6|NA|TRBJ1-4
TGTGCCAGCAGTCCCAGGGTAGGGACAGGCTTTGAAAAACTGTTTTTT
CASSPRVGTGFEKLFF
>NA|TRBV28|NA|TRBJ2-7
TGTGCCAGCAGTTTCGGCCGAGGCGAGCAGTACTTC
CASSFGRGEQYF
>TRBD2|TRBV2|NA|TRBJ2-7
TGTGCCAGCAGTGCGACTAGCGGGGGAGAAGAGCAGTACTTC
CASSATSGGEEQYF
>NA|TRBV4-1|NA|TRBJ1-5
TGCGCCAGCAGCCAAGAATCCCCTAATCAGCCCCAGCATTTT
CASSQESPNQPQHF
>NA|TRBV4-3|NA|TRBJ1-1
TGCGCCAGCAGCCAAGATCCTTCAGGGTCAAACACTGAAGCTTTCTTT
CASSQDPSGSNTEAFF
>TRBD2|TRBV6-5|NA|TRBJ2-7
TGTGCCAGCAGTCCAGGACTAGCGGGGACCTACGAGCAGTACTTC
CASSPGLAGTYEQYF
>NA|TRBV9|NA|TRBJ2-1
TGTGCCAGCAGCGTAGATTCCAGGAACAATGAGCAGTTCTTC
CASSVDSRNNEQFF
>NA|TRBV2|NA|TRBJ1-3
TGTGCCAGCAGTCGGAAGGGAGCCATGTCTGGAAACACCATATATTTT
CASSRKGAMSGNTIYF
>NA|TRBV7-2|NA|TRBJ1-6
TGTGCCAGCAAGAGCGTCTATTCACCCCTCCACTTT
CASKSVYSPLHF
>NA|TRBV5-1|NA|TRBJ1-1
TGCGCCAGCAGCCAGGGGTTTTCTCCGGAAGGAGCTTTCTTT
CASSQGFSPEGAFF
>NA|TRBV9|NA|TRBJ2-3
TGTGCCAGCAGCGGGATTGGGGCCAGCACAGATACGCAGTATTTT
CASSGIGASTDTQYF
>TRBD1|TRBV2|few|TRBJ1-2
TGTGCCAGCAGCCCCAGGACAGGGCCCTATGGCTACACCTTC
CASSPRTGPYGYTF
>TRBD2|TRBV29-1|NA|TRBJ2-7
TGCAGCGTTGTGGCGGGAGGGTTTGCTTACGAGCAGTACTTC
CSVVAGGFAYEQYF